This TCR beta chain was sequenced in a study of cytomegalovirus exposure and HLA in healthy donors. Study-wide context: There were approximately 80 million unique TCRs (from HLA-typed donors) in an early data release.

On this clone: Its antigen is not known.

Study-wide points: The authors later linked a missense DCLRE1C variant to TCR beta V- and J-gene trimming.

The CDR3 is 16 residues long. Germline loops: CDR1 SGHVS, CDR2 FNYEAQ. The germline V and J ends were trimmed by 2 bases and 7 bases, with 21 bases remaining between them. 13 Jbeta primers and 60 Vbeta primers were used for the PCR. Sequencing was performed with immunoSEQ multiplex PCR; in TCRdb, only in-frame clones are kept and a portion is missing. The specimen's table records some 53,000 clones. This sequence originates from an older woman in good health and CMV-seropositive. This sequence joins TRBV7-6 and TRBJ2-7; D not resolved. Sequenced input: PBMCs. The CDR3 nucleotides are TGTGCCAGCAGCTTACGGTCGACGGAGTGGCGTGAGGAGCAGTACTTC. Residues: CASSLRSTEWREEQYF.